The 20 T cell receptor beta chains listed next were all sequenced from one sample in a study of blood T cells in healthy people across ages. Primed by a sample-barcoded 5' primer and a J-beta primer mix, a second PCR proceeded for about 7 to 11 cycles. From the 5' RACE reads, TCRdb called clonotypes with MiXCR, one entry per CDR3 protein. The data hold about 970,000 distinct CDR3 sequences, with roughly 51% observed a single time. Sequencing used blood. The receptor source for this set is a woman aged 60-75 years in good health.

The rearrangement joins TRBV24-1 to TRBJ2-6; possible D gene TRBD2, 6 bases. Germline CDR1 KGHDR, CDR2 SFDVKD. The CDR3 runs 17 residues. The ends were cut back, 5 bases at V and 0 bases at J, with 13 bases in the middle. CDR3 amino acids: CATSVGGSGSGANVLTF. In DNA form, the CDR3 reads TGTGCCACCAGTGTGGGGGGTAGCGGCTCTGGGGCCAACGTCCTGACTTTC.

V and J are TRBV4-1 and TRBJ2-1; 11 positions agree with TRBD2. The CDR3 consists of 16 residues. Germline CDR1 reads MGHRA; CDR2 reads YSYEKL. With 5 bases clipped from V and 8 bases from J, the junction kept 11 bases outside the gene matches. This chain's CDR3 is CASSAPTSGSYHEQFF. For the CDR3, the DNA is TGCGCCAGCAGCGCCCCCACTAGCGGGAGTTACCATGAGCAGTTCTTC.

This clonotype has just a few counts. This sequence joins TRBV12-3 or TRBV12-4 and TRBJ2-3; 10 nucleotides line up with TRBD2. This CDR3 contains 16 residues. The trim removed 4 bases at V and 2 bases at J, leaving 6 bases unmatched. The CDR3 protein is CASSSSLAGSTDTQYF. In DNA, the CDR3 is TGTGCCAGCAGTTCGTCACTAGCGGGGTCCACAGATACGCAGTATTTT.

CDR3 sequence (DNA): TGTGCCAGCCGAAATGCTAGCGGAGGGAGCACAGATACGCAGTATTTT. Residues: CASRNASGGSTDTQYF. The chain combines TRBV5-5 with TRBJ2-3; 7 positions agree with TRBD2. V lost 7 bases and J lost 0; bases outside the gene matches: 11. The germline V gene encodes CDR1 SGHKS and CDR2 YYEKEE (reference sequence). The CDR3 extends over 16 amino acids.

V usage is TRBV27 and J usage is TRBJ2-7, with D possibly TRBD2 on 6 matching bases. This CDR3 has 15 residues. Germline V lookup: CDR1 MNHEY, CDR2 SMNVEV (reference sequence). V was clipped by 2 bases and J by 0 bases, with 11 bases between them. The CDR3 is CASSLGPSASYEQYF. The CDR3 nucleotides are TGTGCCAGCAGTTTAGGTCCTAGCGCCTCCTACGAGCAGTACTTC.

Points on this clonotype: The junction differs from germline at one of its ends, possibly a read error. This sequence joins TRBV7-2 and TRBJ2-3; no firm D call. CDR3 length: 13 amino acids. The germline V gene encodes CDR1 SGHTA and CDR2 FQGNSA. CDR3 bases: TGTGCCGGCAGCTTAGGTTACGGAGATACGCAGTATTTT. Its translation is CAGSLGYGDTQYF.

This sequence joins TRBV20-1 and TRBJ2-1, with 11 positions matching TRBD2. The V segment lost 5 bases and the J segment 12 bases; nucleotides outside the gene matches: 18. CDR3 length: 16 residues. Germline V gives CDR1 DFQATT, CDR2 SNEGSKA (reference sequence). DNA of the CDR3: TGCAGTGCTCCCCACCGACTAGCGGGGACCGGGTTCGTGCAGTTCTTC. It is translated as CSAPHRLAGTGFVQFF.

The CDR3 region has the DNA TGTGCCAGCAGCAAAGCGCTAAGGTTTTGGGTTGGAGAGACCCAGTACTTC. Its protein product is CASSKALRFWVGETQYF. The gene calls are TRBV21-1 and TRBJ2-4. The DNA matches TRBJ2-5 better at its end, which makes the J call doubtful. TRBV21-1 is shown as a pseudogene. This CDR3 has 17 residues.

This clonotype was seen a handful of times. This chain uses TRBV12-3 or TRBV12-4 with TRBJ2-5, with unresolved D. V was shortened by 3 bases and J by 0 bases, with 8 bases between the two germline ends. The CDR3 totals 14 residues. CDR3 in DNA: TGTGCCAGCAGTTTTGGTATTAACCAAGAGACCCAGTACTTC. Translating gives CASSFGINQETQYF.

The DNA for the CDR3 is TGCGCCAGCAGCTTGGATCCGGGAGAGTTTGATGAGCAGTTCTTC. This encodes CASSLDPGEFDEQFF. The chain has TRBV5-1 and TRBJ2-1, with D perhaps matching TRBD2 (6 bases). Germline values: CDR1 SGHRS, CDR2 YFSETQ. The V and J ends lost 0 bases and 8 bases respectively, with 15 bases between them. The CDR3 consists of 15 residues.

The gene calls are TRBV9 and TRBJ2-5, with D perhaps matching TRBD2 (5 bases). Per germline, CDR1 SGDLS and CDR2 YYNGEE. This CDR3 has 14 residues. The V gene lost 0 bases and the J gene lost 3 bases, with 9 bases spanning the gap. CDR3 residues: CASSVEERKETQYF. The CDR3 DNA follows: TGTGCCAGCAGCGTAGAAGAGCGGAAAGAGACCCAGTACTTC.

The V call is TRBV2, the J call TRBJ2-6; D unclear. The CDR3 totals 14 residues. Germline CDR1 and CDR2: SNHLY and FYNNEI. Trimming removed 9 bases at V and 0 bases at J, with 9 bases between. CDR3 in DNA: TGTGCCAGACAGACTGACTCTGGGGCCAACGTCCTGACTTTC. It translates to CARQTDSGANVLTF.

The chain has TRBV7-2 and TRBJ2-1, with no clear D. CDR3 length: 13 residues. Looked up from germline, CDR1 is SGHTA and CDR2 is FQGNSA. The V gene lost 5 bases and the J gene lost 6 bases, with 11 bases spanning the gap. As DNA, the CDR3 is TGTGCCAGCAGCCCTCGGATCCCCAATGAGCAGTTCTTC. It is translated as CASSPRIPNEQFF.

The V and J genes are TRBV7-3 and TRBJ1-1, with 9 positions matching TRBD1. The CDR3 runs to 17 residues. The V and J ends lost 5 bases and 6 bases, in that order; junction bases with no gene match: 16. In germline, CDR1 is SGHTA, CDR2 FQGTGA. The CDR3 protein is CASSPQGARFVVAEAFF. The CDR3 DNA follows: TGTGCCAGCAGCCCACAGGGGGCAAGGTTCGTAGTCGCTGAAGCTTTCTTT. Full variable domain (outside the CDR3, taken from reference TRBV7-3 and TRBJ1-1): GAGVSQTPSNKVTEKGKYVELRCDPISGHTALYWYRQSLGQGPEFLIYFQGTGAADDSGLPNDRFFAVRPEGSVSTLKIQRTERGDSAVYLCASSPQGARFVVAEAFFGQGTRLTVV.

The chain uses TRBV5-1 and TRBJ2-3; 9 nucleotides align to TRBD2. The CDR3 loop spans 16 amino acids. The germline CDR1 and CDR2 sequences are SGHRS and YFSETQ. V gave up 0 bases and J gave up 3 bases; unmatched junction bases: 5. CDR3 bases: TGCGCCAGCAGCTTGGCACTAGCGGGTACAACAGATACGCAGTATTTT. This gives the protein CASSLALAGTTDTQYF.

This clonotype has just a few counts. The J gene is TRBJ2-5, the V gene TRBV5-5, with 11 bases aligning to TRBD2. CDR3 length equals 17 residues. Germline CDR1 is SGHKS and CDR2 is YYEKEE (reference sequence). The ends lost 0 bases at V and 11 bases at J; junction bases unmatched: 15. The CDR3 DNA is TGTGCCAGCAGCTTGGGGAGTTTGGGACTAGCGGCGAGACAGCAGTACTTC. Translation: CASSLGSLGLAARQQYF.

This clonotype has more than one count but fewer than ten. V is TRBV5-1 and J is TRBJ2-7; a possible D gene is TRBD1 (5 bases). V lost 1 base and J 5 bases, leaving 16 bases between the germline ends. This CDR3 contains 15 residues. The germline gives CDR1 SGHRS, CDR2 YFSETQ. The chain's CDR3 is CASSLFSGQEDEQYF. The DNA for the CDR3 is TGCGCCAGCAGCTTGTTTTCAGGACAAGAAGACGAGCAGTACTTC.

The J gene is TRBJ1-5, the V gene TRBV20-1; tentative D call: TRBD1 (5 bases). Trimming took 3 bases from V and 3 from J, leaving 15 bases between them. There are 15 residues in the CDR3. Germline V gene lookup returns CDR1 DFQATT and CDR2 SNEGSKA (reference sequence). The CDR3 region has the DNA TGCAGTGCTAGTCCCGTGGGGCGGGACAATCAGCCCCAGCATTTT. Translation gives CSASPVGRDNQPQHF.

The chain uses TRBV20-1 and TRBJ2-5, with 8 bases aligning to TRBD2. The CDR3 extends over 13 amino acids. The junction had 10 bases not matched to a gene; V was cut back by 6 bases and J by 7 bases. The germline V gene has CDR1 DFQATT and CDR2 SNEGSKA (reference sequence). CDR3 sequence: CSAETSGPRTQYF. In DNA, the CDR3 is TGCAGTGCGGAAACTAGCGGACCTAGGACCCAGTACTTC.

This clonotype has more than one count but fewer than ten. The chain recombines TRBV9 with TRBJ2-5; 10 bases agree with TRBD2. CDR1 SGDLS and CDR2 YYNGEE come from the germline V gene. Germline trimming cut 4 bases from V and 1 base from J; bases unmatched to any gene: 16. CDR3 length: 19 residues. CDR3 in DNA: TGTGCCAGCAGCCCCGCCCCTGGGGCTAGCGGGAGCTTCCAAGAGACCCAGTACTTC. It is translated as CASSPAPGASGSFQETQYF.